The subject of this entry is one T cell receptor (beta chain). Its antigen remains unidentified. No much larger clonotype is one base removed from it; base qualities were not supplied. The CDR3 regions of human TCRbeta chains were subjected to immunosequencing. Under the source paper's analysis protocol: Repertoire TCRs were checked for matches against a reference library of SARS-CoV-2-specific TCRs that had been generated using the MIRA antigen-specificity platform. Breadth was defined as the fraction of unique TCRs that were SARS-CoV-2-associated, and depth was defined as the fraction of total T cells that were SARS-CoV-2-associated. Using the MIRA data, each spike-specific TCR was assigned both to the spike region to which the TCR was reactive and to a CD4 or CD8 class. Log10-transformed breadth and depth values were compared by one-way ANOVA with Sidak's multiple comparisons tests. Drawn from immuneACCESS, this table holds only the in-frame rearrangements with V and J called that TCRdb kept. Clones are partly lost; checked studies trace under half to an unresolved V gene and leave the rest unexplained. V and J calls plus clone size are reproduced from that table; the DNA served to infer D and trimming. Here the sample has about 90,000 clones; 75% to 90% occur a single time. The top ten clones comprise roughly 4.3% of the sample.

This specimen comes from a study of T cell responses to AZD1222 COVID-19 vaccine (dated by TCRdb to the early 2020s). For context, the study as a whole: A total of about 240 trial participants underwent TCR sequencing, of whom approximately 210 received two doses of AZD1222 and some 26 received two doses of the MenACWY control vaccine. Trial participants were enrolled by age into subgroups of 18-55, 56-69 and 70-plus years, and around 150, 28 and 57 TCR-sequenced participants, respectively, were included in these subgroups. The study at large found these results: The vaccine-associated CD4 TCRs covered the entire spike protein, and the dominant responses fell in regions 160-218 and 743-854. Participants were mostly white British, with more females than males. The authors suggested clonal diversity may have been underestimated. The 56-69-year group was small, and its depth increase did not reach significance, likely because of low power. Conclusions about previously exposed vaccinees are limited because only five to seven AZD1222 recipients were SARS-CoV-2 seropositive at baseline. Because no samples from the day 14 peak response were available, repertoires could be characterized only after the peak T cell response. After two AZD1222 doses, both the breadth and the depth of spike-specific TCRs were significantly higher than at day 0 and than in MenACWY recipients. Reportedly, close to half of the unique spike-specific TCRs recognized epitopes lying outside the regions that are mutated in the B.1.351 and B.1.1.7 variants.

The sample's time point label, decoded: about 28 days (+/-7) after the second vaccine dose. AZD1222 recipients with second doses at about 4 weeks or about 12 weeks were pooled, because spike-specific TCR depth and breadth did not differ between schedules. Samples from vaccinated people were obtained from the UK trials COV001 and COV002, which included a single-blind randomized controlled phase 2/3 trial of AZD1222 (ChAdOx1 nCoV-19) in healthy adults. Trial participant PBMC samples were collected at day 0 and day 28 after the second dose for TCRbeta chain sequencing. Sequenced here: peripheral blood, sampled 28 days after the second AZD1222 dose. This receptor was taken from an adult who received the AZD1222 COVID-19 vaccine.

Here is the DNA: TGTGCCAGCAGTTACTGGGCGGGTAACACAGATACGCAGTATTTT. Its protein reads: CASSYWAGNTDTQYF. The receptor chain draws on TRBV6-2 or TRBV6-3 and TRBJ2-3; possibly the D gene is TRBD2, per 5 matching bases. The germline V gene sets CDR1 to MNHEY and CDR2 to SVGEGT. The CDR3 covers 15 residues, taking in both the cysteine and the phenylalanine. The only DNA kept is the CDR3, 45 bases in frame from the first base. A distance of 10 bases separates the germline ends of V and J, which lose 1 base and 2 bases respectively.